Reported below is one T cell receptor (beta chain). The antigen remains undetermined. This sample is drawn from a study of cytomegalovirus exposure and HLA in healthy donors. General study results and limits: Cytomegalovirus status was reportedly diagnosed by the classifier with high specificity and sensitivity.

Use of 60 Vbeta and 13 Jbeta primers characterized the PCR. Some clones are missing from TCRdb's copy, which holds only in-frame ones; the method was immunoSEQ multiplex PCR. The table has approximately 140,000 clones, about 66% seen once. The junction had 2 bases not matched to a gene; V was cut back by 4 bases and J by 12 bases. The CDR3 length is 11 residues. Per germline, CDR1 MNHEY and CDR2 SVGAGI. This TCR came from a male donor in good health and CMV-seronegative. The source material was PBMCs. The chain couples TRBV6-5 to TRBJ2-5; TRBD1 aligns across 10 bases. CDR3 in amino acids: CASSSGQGKYF. For the CDR3, the DNA is TGTGCCAGCAGTTCGGGACAGGGGAAGTACTTC.